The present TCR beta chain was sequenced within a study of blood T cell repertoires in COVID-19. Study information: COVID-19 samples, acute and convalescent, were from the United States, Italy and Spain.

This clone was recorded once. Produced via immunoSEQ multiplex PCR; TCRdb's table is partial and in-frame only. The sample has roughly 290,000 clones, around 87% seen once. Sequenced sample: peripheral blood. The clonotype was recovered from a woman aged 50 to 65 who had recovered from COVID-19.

The CDR3 protein is CASSLAWAASGNTIYF. The CDR3, as DNA: TGTGCCAGCAGCTTAGCTTGGGCAGCCTCTGGAAACACCATATATTTT. The genes are TRBV11-2 and TRBJ1-3; D remains ambiguous. The CDR3 has 16 amino acids. V lost 1 base, J lost 0 bases, and 10 bases lay in between. The germline V gene encodes CDR1 SGHAT and CDR2 FQNNGV.